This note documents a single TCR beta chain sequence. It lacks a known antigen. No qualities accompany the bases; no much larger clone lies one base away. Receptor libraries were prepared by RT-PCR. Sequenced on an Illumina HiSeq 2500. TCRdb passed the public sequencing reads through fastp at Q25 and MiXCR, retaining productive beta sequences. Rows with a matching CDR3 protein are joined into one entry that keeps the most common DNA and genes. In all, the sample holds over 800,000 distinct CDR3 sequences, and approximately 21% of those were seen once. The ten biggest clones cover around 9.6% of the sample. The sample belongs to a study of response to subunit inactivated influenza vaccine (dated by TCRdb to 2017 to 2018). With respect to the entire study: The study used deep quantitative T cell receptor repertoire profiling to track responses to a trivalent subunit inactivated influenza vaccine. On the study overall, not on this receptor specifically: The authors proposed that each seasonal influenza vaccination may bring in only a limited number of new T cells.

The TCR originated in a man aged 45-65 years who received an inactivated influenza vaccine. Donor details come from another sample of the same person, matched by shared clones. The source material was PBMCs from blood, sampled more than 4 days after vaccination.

The nucleotide sequence is given as TGTGCCAGCAGCTTCACGGGACTTTCCTACGAGCAGTACTTC. This yields the protein CASSFTGLSYEQYF. Recombination connected TRBV7-2 to TRBJ2-7; the D gene is perhaps TRBD2, from 6 matching bases. The CDR3 goes from the cysteine to the phenylalanine over 14 residues. The read is trimmed to its CDR3 DNA, 42 bases read in frame from base 1. Taken from the germline V gene, the CDR1 and CDR2 loops are SGHTA and FQGNSA. Trimming removed 3 bases from V and 1 base from J, leaving 10 bases between the germline ends.